The 27 T cell receptor beta chains below come from one sample, sequenced in a study of T cell repertoires in cytomegalovirus infection (dated by TCRdb to between 2019 and 2020). This sample was sequenced with an Illumina HiSeq 1500. The public reads were quality trimmed at Q25 with fastp and then assembled into clones with MiXCR by TCRdb, keeping productive beta chains. Identical CDR3 protein sequences are pooled into one entry, listed with their most common genes and DNA. The sample table shows around 530,000 distinct CDR3 sequences, and approximately 25% are seen once. The ten largest clones represent about 12% of the sample. Material: PBMCs. Receptors originate from a human donor in good health (CMV status not recorded). Some clones in this sample may be carry-over from other donors' samples.

The V call is TRBV5-1, the J call TRBJ2-2; D call uncertain. The V gene's germline CDR1 is SGHRS and CDR2 YFSETQ. Trimming cost V 6 bases and J 1 base, with 7 bases left between them. The CDR3 has 13 amino acids. CDR3 DNA: TGCGCCAGCACGCGGATGAACACCGGGGAGCTGTTTTTT. Translating it yields CASTRMNTGELFF.

There are a few counts of this clonotype. The V call is TRBV2, the J call TRBJ1-4, with a possible D match to TRBD1 (5 bases). CDR1 is SNHLY and CDR2 is FYNNEI in the germline V gene. With 4 bases removed from V and 8 bases from J, the gap between germline ends came to 14 bases. The CDR3 loop spans 14 amino acids. The CDR3 loop is CASSADRGKEKLFF. As DNA, the CDR3 is TGTGCCAGCAGTGCGGACCGGGGGAAGGAAAAACTGTTTTTT. Using reference TRBV2 and TRBJ1-4 for the parts outside the CDR3, the full variable domain is EPEVTQTPSHQVTQMGQEVILRCVPISNHLYFYWYRQILGQKVEFLVSFYNNEISEKSEIFDDQFSVERPDGSNFTLKIRSTKLEDSAMYFCASSADRGKEKLFFGSGTQLSVL.

This clonotype was counted a few times. The V gene is TRBV6-2 or TRBV6-3, the J gene TRBJ2-1; 12 bases align to TRBD1. The V gene's germline CDR1 is MNHEY and CDR2 SVGEGT. Trimming at V came to 2 bases and at J to 7 bases, leaving 18 bases not matched to a gene. CDR3 size: 20 residues. The CDR3 DNA sequence: TGTGCCAGCAGTTACCGAGGGGGGACAGGGGGCGGCGGGAATCGTAATGAGCAGTTCTTC. Translated, it gives CASSYRGGTGGGGNRNEQFF.

V gene TRBV19 combines with J gene TRBJ1-5, with D maybe TRBD1 (6 bases). Trimming removed 3 bases from V and 7 bases from J, with 7 bases in between. CDR3 length: 12 amino acids. Per germline, CDR1 LNHDA and CDR2 SQIVND (reference sequence). The chain's CDR3 is CASSMRGQPQHF. The DNA of the CDR3 is TGTGCCAGTAGTATGAGGGGGCAGCCCCAGCATTTT.

The chain is built from TRBV6-5 and TRBJ2-5; 9 positions match TRBD2. The CDR3 runs 16 residues. Germline lookup yields CDR1 MNHEY and CDR2 SVGAGI. V trimming: 6 bases; J trimming: 4 bases; junction bases outside the gene matches: 12. In nucleotides, the CDR3 is TGTGCCAGCAGAGCGGGGGCGGGAGGGCCTCGAGAGACCCAGTACTTC. Amino acids: CASRAGAGGPRETQYF.

This rearrangement joins TRBV24-1 to TRBJ2-1, with TRBD2 matching over 8 bases. V shed 5 bases and J 4 bases; nucleotides not matched to a gene: 9. Per germline, CDR1 KGHDR and CDR2 SFDVKD. CDR3 size: 16 residues. The CDR3 sequence: CATSGRTSGSYNEQFF. The DNA of the CDR3 is TGTGCCACCAGTGGCCGTACTAGCGGCAGTTACAATGAGCAGTTCTTC.

The table lists this clonotype with a few counts. The V and J genes are TRBV7-9 and TRBJ1-5; D possibly corresponds to TRBD1 (5 bases). The length of the CDR3 is 14 residues. CDR1 and CDR2 (germline): SEHNR, FQNEAQ (reference sequence). Between the trimmed V and J ends, which lost 6 bases and 3 bases, there was a span of 12 bases. In DNA, the CDR3 is TGTGCCAGCAGTAGCGGGGGGGACAATCAGCCCCAGCATTTT. It is translated as CASSSGGDNQPQHF.

V and J are TRBV20-1 and TRBJ2-1, with D possibly being TRBD1 (5 bases). V lost 8 bases, J lost 0 bases, and 17 bases lay in between. This CDR3 comprises 15 residues. CDR1 and CDR2 from the germline V gene are DFQATT and SNEGSKA (reference sequence). Written as DNA, the CDR3 is TGCAGTAGGGGCTCCTTCCCCAGCTCCTACAATGAGCAGTTCTTC. Its translation: CSRGSFPSSYNEQFF.

The chain links TRBV10-2 to TRBJ2-2; 12 bases are shared with TRBD2. J gave up 2 bases and V 8 bases, and 6 bases lay outside the gene matches. CDR1 and CDR2 from the germline V gene are WSHSY and SAAADI. The CDR3 totals 16 residues. CDR3 residues: CASLAGGSGNTGELFF. The CDR3 DNA follows: TGCGCCAGCCTAGCGGGAGGGTCTGGAAACACCGGGGAGCTGTTTTTT.

V and J are TRBV7-2 and TRBJ2-1; 11 nucleotides line up with TRBD2. J gave up 1 base and V 5 bases, and 4 bases lay outside the gene matches. Germline assignment: CDR1 SGHTA and CDR2 FQGNSA. This CDR3 has 16 residues. The CDR3 nucleotides read TGTGCCAGCAGCCTTAGCGGGAGGGGGTCCTACAATGAGCAGTTCTTC. Its translation: CASSLSGRGSYNEQFF.

For this clonotype: One junction end does not reproduce the germline sequence, and a read error may be involved. The chain couples TRBV4-1 to TRBJ2-2; 11 nucleotides agree with TRBD1. CDR1 and CDR2 (germline): MGHRA, YSYEKL. This CDR3 region has 15 residues. DNA of the CDR3: TGTGCCAGCAGCCAGGACAGGGGGCGCAGATCAGAGCTGTTTTTT. Protein product: CASSQDRGRRSELFF.

This clonotype appeared many times. This chain joins TRBV7-2 and TRBJ2-7; D uncertain. The germline V gene has CDR1 SGHTA and CDR2 FQGNSA. With 5 bases removed from V and 0 bases from J, the gap between germline ends came to 14 bases. The CDR3 has 15 residues. CDR3 DNA: TGTGCCAGCAGCCACGGTGGGTCCAACTCCTACGAGCAGTACTTC. Protein: CASSHGGSNSYEQYF.

The table lists this clonotype with a few counts. The rearrangement uses TRBV19 and TRBJ2-1; 8 bases align to TRBD2. Germline lookup yields CDR1 LNHDA and CDR2 SQIVND (reference sequence). The CDR3 totals 14 residues. V trimming: 6 bases; J trimming: 0 bases; junction bases outside the gene matches: 1. The CDR3 DNA reads TGTGCCAGTAGGCGGGAGGACTCCTACAATGAGCAGTTCTTC. Protein product: CASRREDSYNEQFF.

This clonotype was counted between two and nine times. The chain uses TRBV12-3 or TRBV12-4 and TRBJ1-2; the match to TRBD1 covers 8 bases. The ends lost 5 bases at V and 4 bases at J; junction bases unmatched: 6. The CDR3 length is 14 residues. CDR3 sequence: CASSQDRGRYGYTF. The CDR3 region has the DNA TGTGCCAGCAGTCAAGACAGGGGACGCTATGGCTACACCTTC.

The chain is built from TRBV7-6 and TRBJ2-7; D is tentatively TRBD1 or TRBD2 (5 bases each). The CDR3 sequence is 13 residues long. From germline, CDR1 is SGHVS and CDR2 FNYEAQ. Trimming removed 5 bases at V and 6 bases at J, with 14 bases between. This CDR3 is CASSTLSGTEQYV. In DNA, the CDR3 is TGTGCCAGCAGCACTCTGTCAGGGACCGAGCAGTACGTC.

This clonotype was detected only a few times. CDR3 sequence: CASSFKNHRYF. DNA of the CDR3: TGTGCCAGCAGCTTCAAGAATCACCGGTACTTC. This chain connects TRBV7-2 to TRBJ2-5; D gene ambiguous. The V end lost 3 bases, the J end lost 13 bases, and 12 bases lay between the germline ends. The CDR3 consists of 11 residues. Germline V gene sequence: CDR1 SGHTA, CDR2 FQGNSA.

This clonotype was seen a handful of times. The rearrangement joins TRBV6-2 or TRBV6-3 to TRBJ2-1; 7 bases line up with TRBD1. From germline, CDR1 is MNHEY and CDR2 SVGEGT. Trimming took 6 bases from V and 1 from J; bases not matched to a gene: 6. This CDR3 is built from 15 residues. The CDR3: CASRQQGSSYNEQFF. The DNA of the CDR3 is TGTGCCAGCAGACAACAGGGGTCTTCCTACAATGAGCAGTTCTTC.

The chain combines TRBV7-9 with TRBJ2-3; the D is unclear. CDR1 and CDR2 (germline): SEHNR, FQNEAQ (reference sequence). V was cut by 1 base and J by 1 base, with 6 bases left in between. The CDR3 is made up of 14 amino acids. CDR3 in DNA: TGTGCCAGCAGCTTAGGTTATGGCACAGATACGCAGTATTTT. Translation: CASSLGYGTDTQYF.

This clonotype was seen only a few times. V is TRBV12-3 or TRBV12-4 and J is TRBJ1-1; D remains ambiguous. The CDR3 is 12 amino acids. V was pared by 1 base and J by 5 bases, with 5 bases between. CDR3: CASSLDQTEAFF. The CDR3 DNA reads TGTGCCAGCAGTTTAGATCAGACTGAAGCTTTCTTT.

The DNA for the CDR3 is TGTGCCAGCAGTGCACCAGGGGAATCGGGCACAGATACGCAGTATTTT. Protein sequence: CASSAPGESGTDTQYF. The genes are TRBV28 and TRBJ2-3; D is perhaps TRBD1 (6 bases). Germline CDR1 MDHEN, CDR2 SYDVKM. The CDR3 is made up of 16 amino acids. V was cut by 5 bases and J by 1 base, with 16 bases left in between.

This clonotype came up a few times. This sequence joins TRBV7-8 and TRBJ1-5; D is ambiguous. Germline CDR1 reads SGHVS; CDR2 reads FQNEAQ. V was clipped by 8 bases and J by 9 bases, with 17 bases between them. CDR3 length: 13 residues. This CDR3 reads CASAPLTLGPQHF. Here the CDR3 DNA reads TGTGCCAGCGCCCCGCTAACTCTAGGGCCCCAGCATTTT.

This clonotype was observed a few times. V and J are TRBV4-1 and TRBJ2-3; 8 nucleotides align to TRBD2. Trimming took 4 bases from V and 4 from J; bases not matched to a gene: 10. CDR1 is MGHRA and CDR2 is YSYEKL in the germline V gene. The CDR3 totals 16 residues. CDR3 DNA sequence: TGCGCCAGCAGCCTTTCGGCGGGAGGAGGGGCAGATACGCAGTATTTT. It translates to CASSLSAGGGADTQYF.

The V gene is TRBV19, the J gene TRBJ2-7; 9 positions match TRBD2. In germline, CDR1 is LNHDA, CDR2 SQIVND (reference sequence). J gave up 4 bases and V 5 bases, and 6 bases lay outside the gene matches. The CDR3 sequence is 14 residues long. The CDR3 sequence is CASSVTSGGYEQYF. Written as DNA, the CDR3 is TGTGCCAGTAGTGTGACTAGCGGCGGATACGAGCAGTACTTC.

This clonotype was recorded at least ten times. The chain links TRBV7-2 to TRBJ2-2; D is perhaps TRBD1 (5 bases). The CDR3 extends over 15 amino acids. The germline V and J ends were trimmed by 4 bases and 6 bases, with 15 bases remaining between them. Germline CDR1 and CDR2: SGHTA and FQGNSA. The CDR3 DNA reads TGTGCCAGCAGCTCCGACAGAAGAGCGTCCGGGGAGCTGTTTTTT. Protein: CASSSDRRASGELFF.

This clonotype showed up just a few times. The chain links TRBV28 to TRBJ2-2; no clear D gene. The CDR3 loop spans 14 amino acids. Germline-derived CDR1 and CDR2 are MDHEN and SYDVKM. V lost 4 bases to trimming and J lost 5 bases, with 11 bases between them. The CDR3 DNA reads as TGTGCCAGCAGTTCCCCCCAGGAGACCGGGGAGCTGTTTTTT. This codes for CASSSPQETGELFF.

This chain connects TRBV3-1 to TRBJ1-1; the D is unclear. The V gene's germline CDR1 is LGHDT and CDR2 YNNKEL (reference sequence). CDR3 size: 14 residues. V shed 3 bases and J shed 0 bases, with 8 bases lying between them. The CDR3 DNA reads TGTGCCAGCAGCCAGACAACACTGAACACTGAAGCTTTCTTT. Residues: CASSQTTLNTEAFF.

In its sample, this clonotype was seen many times. This chain joins TRBV6-1 and TRBJ2-7; the match to TRBD1 covers 10 bases. CDR1 MNHNS and CDR2 SASEGT come from the germline V gene. V trimming: 7 bases; J trimming: 3 bases; junction bases outside the gene matches: 6. The length of the CDR3 is 14 residues. CDR3 protein: CASKGTGAVYEQYF. CDR3 coding DNA: TGTGCCAGCAAGGGGACAGGGGCGGTCTACGAGCAGTACTTC.